The T cell receptor beta chain under discussion was sequenced for a study of T cells in Graves' hyperthyroidism and ophthalmopathy. Study at large: Prior to any treatment, at the point of initial diagnosis, peripheral blood was collected. Regarding the study as a whole: Within blood appeared most thyroid clonotypes that had expanded above 0.001. Ophthalmopathy, which appeared later, was predicted by the model a median 6.5 months before onset.

Inclusion characteristics of ophthalmopathy patients comprised a Clinical Activity Score of at least 3, a NOSPECS grade of at least 4, and duration under 3 months. Regions amplified from RNA transcripts were the TCR beta CDR3 regions. In the first-round RT-PCR of the TCR CDR3, the HTBI primer set was used. MiXCR, run by TCRdb on the multiplex PCR reads, gives a single entry per CDR3 protein. The sample lists over 500,000 distinct CDR3 sequences; approximately 17% were seen once. This clonotype appeared many times. Its target is unknown. Germline V gene lookup returns CDR1 MDHEN and CDR2 SYDVKM. Trimming took 4 bases from V and 4 from J; bases not matched to a gene: 13. There are 19 residues in the CDR3.

This receptor was taken from a woman aged 18-29 years with Graves' ophthalmopathy. The sample taken for sequencing was blood. The chain is built from TRBV28 and TRBJ2-4; TRBD2 agrees at 13 bases. The CDR3 bases are TGTGCCAGCAGTTCACTTACTAAGGGACTAGCGGGGACTAAAAACATTCAGTACTTC. This codes for CASSSLTKGLAGTKNIQYF.